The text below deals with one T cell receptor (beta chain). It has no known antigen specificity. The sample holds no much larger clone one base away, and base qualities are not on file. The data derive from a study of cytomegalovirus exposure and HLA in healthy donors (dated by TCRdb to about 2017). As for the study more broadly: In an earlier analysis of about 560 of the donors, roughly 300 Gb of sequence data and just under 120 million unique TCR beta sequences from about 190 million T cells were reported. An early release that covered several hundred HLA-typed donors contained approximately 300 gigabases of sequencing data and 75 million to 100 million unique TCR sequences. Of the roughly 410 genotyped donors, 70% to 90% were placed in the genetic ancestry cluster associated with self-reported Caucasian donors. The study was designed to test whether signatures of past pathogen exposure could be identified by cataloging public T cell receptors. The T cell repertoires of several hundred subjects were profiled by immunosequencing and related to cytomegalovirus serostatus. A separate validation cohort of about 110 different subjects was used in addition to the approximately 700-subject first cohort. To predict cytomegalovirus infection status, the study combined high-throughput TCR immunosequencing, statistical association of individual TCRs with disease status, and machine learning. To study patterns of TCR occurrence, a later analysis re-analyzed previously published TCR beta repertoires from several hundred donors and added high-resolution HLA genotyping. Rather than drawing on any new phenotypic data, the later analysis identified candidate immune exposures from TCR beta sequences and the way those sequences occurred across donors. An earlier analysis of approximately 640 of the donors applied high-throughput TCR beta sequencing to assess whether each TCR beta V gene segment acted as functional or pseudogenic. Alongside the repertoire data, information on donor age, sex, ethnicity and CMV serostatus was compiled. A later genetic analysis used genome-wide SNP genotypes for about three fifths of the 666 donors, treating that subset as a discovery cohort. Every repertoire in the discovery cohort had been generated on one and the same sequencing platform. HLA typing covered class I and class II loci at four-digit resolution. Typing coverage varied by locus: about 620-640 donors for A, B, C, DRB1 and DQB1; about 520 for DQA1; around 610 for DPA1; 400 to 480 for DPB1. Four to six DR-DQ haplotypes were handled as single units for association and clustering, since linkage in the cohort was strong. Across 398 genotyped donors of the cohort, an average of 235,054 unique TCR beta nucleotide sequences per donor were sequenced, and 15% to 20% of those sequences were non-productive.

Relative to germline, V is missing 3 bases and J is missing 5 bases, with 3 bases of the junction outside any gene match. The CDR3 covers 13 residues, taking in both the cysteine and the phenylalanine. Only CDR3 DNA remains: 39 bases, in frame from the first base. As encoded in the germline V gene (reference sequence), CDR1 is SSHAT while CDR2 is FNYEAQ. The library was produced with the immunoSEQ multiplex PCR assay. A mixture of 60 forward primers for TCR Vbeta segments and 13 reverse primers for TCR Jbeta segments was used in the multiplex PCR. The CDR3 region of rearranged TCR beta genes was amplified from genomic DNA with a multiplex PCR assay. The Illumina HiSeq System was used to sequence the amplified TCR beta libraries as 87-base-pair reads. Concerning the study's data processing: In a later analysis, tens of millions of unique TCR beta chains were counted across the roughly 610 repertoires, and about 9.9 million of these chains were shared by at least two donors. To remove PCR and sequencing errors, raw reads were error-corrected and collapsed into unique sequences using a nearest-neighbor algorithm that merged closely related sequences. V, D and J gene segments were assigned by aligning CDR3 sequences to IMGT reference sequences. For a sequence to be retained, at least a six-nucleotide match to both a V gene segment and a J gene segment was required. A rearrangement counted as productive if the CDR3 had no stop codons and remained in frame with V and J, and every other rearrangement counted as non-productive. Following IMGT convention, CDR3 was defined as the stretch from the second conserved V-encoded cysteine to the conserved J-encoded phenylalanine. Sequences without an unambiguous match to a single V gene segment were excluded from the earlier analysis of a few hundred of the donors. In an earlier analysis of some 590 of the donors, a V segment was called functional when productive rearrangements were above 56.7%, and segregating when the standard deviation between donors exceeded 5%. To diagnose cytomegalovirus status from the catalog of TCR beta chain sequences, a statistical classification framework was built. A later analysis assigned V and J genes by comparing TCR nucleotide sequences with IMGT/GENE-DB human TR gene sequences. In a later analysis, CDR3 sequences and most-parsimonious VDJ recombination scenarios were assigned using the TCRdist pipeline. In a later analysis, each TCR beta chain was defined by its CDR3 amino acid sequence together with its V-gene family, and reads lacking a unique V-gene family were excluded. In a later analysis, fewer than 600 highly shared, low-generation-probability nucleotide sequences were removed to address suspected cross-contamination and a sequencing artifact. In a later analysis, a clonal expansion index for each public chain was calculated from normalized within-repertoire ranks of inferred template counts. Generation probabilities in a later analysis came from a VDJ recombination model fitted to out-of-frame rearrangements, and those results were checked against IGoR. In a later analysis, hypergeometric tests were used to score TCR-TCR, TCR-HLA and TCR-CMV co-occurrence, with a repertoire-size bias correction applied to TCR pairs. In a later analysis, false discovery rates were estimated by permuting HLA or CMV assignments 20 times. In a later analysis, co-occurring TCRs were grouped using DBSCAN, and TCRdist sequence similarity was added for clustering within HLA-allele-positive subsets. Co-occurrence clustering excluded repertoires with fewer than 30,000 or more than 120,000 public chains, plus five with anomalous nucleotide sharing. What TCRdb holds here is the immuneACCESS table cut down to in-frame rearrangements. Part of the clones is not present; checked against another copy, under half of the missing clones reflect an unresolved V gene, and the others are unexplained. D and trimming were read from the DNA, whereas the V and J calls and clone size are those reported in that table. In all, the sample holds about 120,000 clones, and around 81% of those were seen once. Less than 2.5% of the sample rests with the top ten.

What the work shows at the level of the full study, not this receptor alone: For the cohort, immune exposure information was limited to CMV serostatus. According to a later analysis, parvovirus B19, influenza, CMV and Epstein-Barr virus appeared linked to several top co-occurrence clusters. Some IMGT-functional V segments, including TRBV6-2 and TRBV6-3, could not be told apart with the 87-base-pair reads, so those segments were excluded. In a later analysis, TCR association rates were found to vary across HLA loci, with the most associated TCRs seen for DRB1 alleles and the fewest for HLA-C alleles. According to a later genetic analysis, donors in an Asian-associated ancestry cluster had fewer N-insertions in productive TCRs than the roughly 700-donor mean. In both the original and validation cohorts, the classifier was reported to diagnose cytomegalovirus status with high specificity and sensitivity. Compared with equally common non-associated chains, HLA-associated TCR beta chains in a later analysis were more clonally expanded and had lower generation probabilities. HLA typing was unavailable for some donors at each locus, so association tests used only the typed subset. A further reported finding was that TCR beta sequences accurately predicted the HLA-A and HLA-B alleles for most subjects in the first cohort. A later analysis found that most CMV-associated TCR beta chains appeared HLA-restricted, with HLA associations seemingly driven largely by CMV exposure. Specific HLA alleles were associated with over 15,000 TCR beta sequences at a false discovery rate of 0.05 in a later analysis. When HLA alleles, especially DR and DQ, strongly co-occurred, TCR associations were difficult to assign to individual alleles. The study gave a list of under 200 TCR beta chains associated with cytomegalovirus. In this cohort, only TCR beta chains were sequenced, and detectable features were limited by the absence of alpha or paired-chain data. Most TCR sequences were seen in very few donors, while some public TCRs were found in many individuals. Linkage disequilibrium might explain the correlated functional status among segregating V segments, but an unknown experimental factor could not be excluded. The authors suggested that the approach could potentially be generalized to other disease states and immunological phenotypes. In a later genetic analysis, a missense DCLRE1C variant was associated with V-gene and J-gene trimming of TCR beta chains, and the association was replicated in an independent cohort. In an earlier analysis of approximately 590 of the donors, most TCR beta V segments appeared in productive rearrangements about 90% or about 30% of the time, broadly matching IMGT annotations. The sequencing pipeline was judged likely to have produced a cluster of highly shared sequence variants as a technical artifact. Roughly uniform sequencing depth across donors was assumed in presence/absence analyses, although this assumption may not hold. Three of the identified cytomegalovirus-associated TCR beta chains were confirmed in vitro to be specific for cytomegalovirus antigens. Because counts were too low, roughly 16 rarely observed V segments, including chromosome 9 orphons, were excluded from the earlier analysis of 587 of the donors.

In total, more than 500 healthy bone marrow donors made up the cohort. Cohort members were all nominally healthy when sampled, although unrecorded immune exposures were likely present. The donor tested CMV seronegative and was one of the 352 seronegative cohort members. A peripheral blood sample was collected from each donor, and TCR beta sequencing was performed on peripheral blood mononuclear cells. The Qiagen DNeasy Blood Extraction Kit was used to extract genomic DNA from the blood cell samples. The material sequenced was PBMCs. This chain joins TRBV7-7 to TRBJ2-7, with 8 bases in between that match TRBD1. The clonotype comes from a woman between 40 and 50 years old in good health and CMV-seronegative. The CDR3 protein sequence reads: CASSFTGGHEQYF. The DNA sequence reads TGTGCCAGCAGCTTCACAGGGGGACACGAGCAGTACTTC. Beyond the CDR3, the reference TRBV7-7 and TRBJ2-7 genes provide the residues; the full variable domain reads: GAGVSQSPRYKVTKRGQDVTLRCDPISSHATLYWYQQALGQGPEFLTYFNYEAQPDKSGLPSDRFSAERPEGSISTLTIQRTEQRDSAMYRCASSFTGGHEQYFGPGTRLTVT.